This T cell receptor (beta chain) was documented in a study of T cell responses to AZD1222 COVID-19 vaccine. The method was immunoSEQ multiplex PCR; TCRdb's version includes in-frame clones alone and lacks a portion of them. The data hold about 110,000 clones, with roughly 90% observed a single time. This clone has a single count. The V end was cut by 4 bases, the J end by 1 base, with 17 bases between. CDR3 length: 16 amino acids. Germline loops: CDR1 SGHTA, CDR2 FQGNSA. The gene calls are TRBV7-2 and TRBJ2-7, with a tentative D call TRBD1 (6 bases). The sample was peripheral blood, taken on day 0 of AZD1222 vaccination. The TCR comes from an adult in good health. Here the CDR3 reads CASSSRDTGLSYEQYF. CDR3 sequence (DNA): TGTGCCAGCAGCTCACGGGACACCGGCCTTTCCTACGAGCAGTACTTC.